One and the same sample provided the 5 T cell receptor beta chains below, sequenced in a study of shared clonotypes between healthy human individuals. Clones were read by immunoSEQ multiplex PCR, and TCRdb kept only the in-frame ones, dropping some. The sample includes hundreds of thousands of clones, around four fifths of them seen just once. Sample: memory CD4+ T cells sorted from blood. Described subset: CD45RA-negative fraction. The receptors stem from a woman between 25 and 40 years old in good health.

This clone is a singleton in its sample. V gene TRBV6-5 combines with J gene TRBJ1-1; 7 bases map to TRBD1. V gave up 5 bases and J gave up 1 base; unmatched junction bases: 7. The CDR3 runs 15 residues. The germline V gene has CDR1 MNHEY and CDR2 SVGAGI. The CDR3 is CASSRQGQENTEAFF. For the CDR3, the DNA is TGTGCCAGCAGTCGACAAGGACAGGAGAACACTGAAGCTTTCTTT.

This clone showed up just a few times. CDR3 region: CASSLRTGSSNQPQHF. The CDR3 nucleotides read TGTGCCAGCAGCTTGCGGACAGGAAGTAGCAATCAGCCCCAGCATTTT. The chain recombines TRBV7-2 with TRBJ1-5, with 7 bases lining up with TRBD1. CDR1 SGHTA and CDR2 FQGNSA come from the germline V gene. The CDR3 runs 16 residues. The V gene end was trimmed by 3 bases and the J gene end by 0 bases; junction bases not matched to a gene: 5.

The chain combines TRBV25-1 with TRBJ2-2; a possible D gene is TRBD2 (6 bases). From germline, CDR1 is MGHDK and CDR2 SYGVNS. The CDR3 runs 16 residues. V was shortened by 2 bases and J by 0 bases, with 10 bases between the two germline ends. CDR3 in DNA: TGTGCCAGCAGTGAACCCGGGGGATCGAACACCGGGGAGCTGTTTTTT. Translation: CASSEPGGSNTGELFF.

The chain has TRBV11-3 and TRBJ2-5; 14 positions match TRBD2. V lost 5 bases to trimming and J lost 11 bases; unmatched junction nucleotides: 7. The germline V gene encodes CDR1 SGHNT and CDR2 YENEEA. This CDR3 contains 14 residues. CDR3 protein: CASSAGTSGSQQYF. In DNA, the CDR3 is TGTGCCAGCAGCGCGGGGACTAGCGGGAGCCAGCAGTACTTC. Full variable domain (missing parts from reference TRBV11-3 and TRBJ2-5): EAGVVQSPRYKIIEKKQPVAFWCNPISGHNTLYWYLQNLGQGPELLIRYENEEAVDDSQLPKDRFSAERLKGVDSTLKIQPAELGDSAVYLCASSAGTSGSQQYFGPGTRLLVL.

V gene TRBV5-6 combines with J gene TRBJ2-3; the D is unclear. CDR1 SGHDT and CDR2 YYEEEE come from the germline V gene. The V and J ends lost 1 base and 2 bases respectively, with 5 bases between them. This CDR3 is built from 13 residues. CDR3 sequence: CASSLPSTDTQYF. The CDR3 DNA reads as TGTGCCAGCAGCTTGCCTTCCACAGATACGCAGTATTTT.